The 22 T cell receptor beta chains given below trace back to one sample, sequenced in a study of blood T cell repertoires in COVID-19 (dated by TCRdb to 2019 to 2021). Preparation of the library involved the immunoSEQ multiplex PCR assay. As stored in TCRdb, this immuneACCESS dataset retains in-frame rearrangements with V and J assigned. A fraction of the clones does not appear; measured against another copy, unresolved V genes explain less than half of the discrepancy, and the remainder lacks a known reason. The sample table holds about 200,000 clones, of which around 82% were seen once. The ten largest account for less than 20% of the sample. Source material: PBMCs or T cells enriched from blood (not recorded which). The receptors here all came from a woman aged 50 to 65 with acute COVID-19.

The chain recombines TRBV6-5 with TRBJ1-2, with 7 bases lining up with TRBD1. Germline assignment: CDR1 MNHEY and CDR2 SVGAGI. Trimming cost V 9 bases and J 5 bases; bases outside gene matches: 6. The CDR3 extends over 12 amino acids. The CDR3 region is CASKTGTYGYTF. In nucleotides, the CDR3 is TGTGCCAGTAAGACAGGGACTTATGGCTACACCTTC.

The chain links TRBV4-2 to TRBJ1-1; 7 positions agree with TRBD1. The CDR3 runs 15 residues. The V gene's germline CDR1 is LGHNA and CDR2 YNFKEQ. J was trimmed by 0 bases and V by 1 base; bases with no gene match: 2. The CDR3 nucleotides read TGTGCCAGCAGCCAAGGGACAGGTTTGAACACTGAAGCTTTCTTT. Residues: CASSQGTGLNTEAFF.

The rearrangement joins TRBV28 to TRBJ2-2, with 8 bases lining up with TRBD1. The CDR3 sequence is 14 residues long. From germline, CDR1 is MDHEN and CDR2 SYDVKM. Trimming cost V 6 bases and J 6 bases; bases outside gene matches: 6. Written as DNA, the CDR3 is TGTGCCAGCAGCGGACAGGGTGACGCCGGGGAGCTGTTTTTT. Amino acid sequence: CASSGQGDAGELFF.

V gene TRBV5-1 combines with J gene TRBJ2-2; 8 bases map to TRBD2. Germline CDR1 reads SGHRS; CDR2 reads YFSETQ. The CDR3 runs 12 residues. CDR3 residues: CATKRGTGELFF. Written as DNA, the CDR3 is TGCGCTACCAAGCGGGGGACCGGGGAGCTGTTTTTT.

Note on this clone: An end of the junction differs from the germline gene, which may be a read error. The chain links TRBV7-7 to TRBJ1-1; 9 nucleotides align to TRBD1. The CDR3 runs to 15 residues. Germline CDR1 SSHAT, CDR2 FNYEAQ (reference sequence). Written as DNA, the CDR3 is TGTGCTAGCAGCTGGGGGGACAGGGATAACACTGAAGCTTTCTTT. This translates into CASSWGDRDNTEAFF.

This clone was counted once. The chain uses TRBV7-9 and TRBJ2-7; TRBD1 agrees at 7 bases. The CDR3 consists of 15 residues. The germline V gene has CDR1 SEHNR and CDR2 FQNEAQ (reference sequence). V shed 5 bases and J 0 bases; nucleotides not matched to a gene: 7. This chain's CDR3 is CASSPGQPSSYEQYV. CDR3 nucleotides: TGTGCCAGCAGCCCGGGACAGCCGAGCTCCTACGAGCAGTACGTC.

The chain links TRBV6-2 or TRBV6-3 to TRBJ2-3; TRBD2 aligns across 14 bases. The germline gives CDR1 MNHEY, CDR2 SVGEGT. The CDR3 length is 17 residues. V gave up 6 bases and J gave up 4 bases; unmatched junction bases: 9. As DNA, the CDR3 is TGTGCCAGCAGCTTATCCGGGACTAGCGGGGGTTCAGATACGCAGTATTTT. Translating gives CASSLSGTSGGSDTQYF.

CDR3 bases: TGTGCCTGGAGTGTTTGGGGACAGGGGGTTGCGGGCAATCAGCCCCAGCATTTT. It encodes CAWSVWGQGVAGNQPQHF. The V gene is TRBV30, the J gene TRBJ1-5; 11 bases agree with TRBD1. Losses at the gene ends were 0 bases for V and 2 bases for J; bases not matched to a gene: 9. CDR1 is GTSNPN, CDR2 SVGIG, per germline (reference sequence). The CDR3 is 18 residues long.

The chain combines TRBV5-4 with TRBJ1-1, with a weak D call TRBD1 (6 bases). Trimming removed 1 base at V and 7 bases at J, with 11 bases between. Germline CDR1 and CDR2: SGHNT and YYREEE (reference sequence). The length of the CDR3 is 13 residues. CDR3 loop: CASSLSRGDEAFF. DNA for the CDR3: TGTGCCAGCAGCTTGTCCAGGGGCGATGAAGCTTTCTTT.

The chain has TRBV3-1 (or the pseudogene TRBV3-2) and TRBJ1-4; TRBD1 matches at 9 bases. In germline, CDR1 is LGHDT, CDR2 YNNKEL (reference sequence). Trimming removed 6 bases from V and 0 bases from J; junction bases left unmatched: 8. The CDR3 sequence is 17 residues long. CDR3 sequence: CASRHNTGGATNEKLFF. CDR3 sequence (DNA): TGTGCCAGCAGGCATAATACAGGGGGCGCAACTAATGAAAAACTGTTTTTT.

The chain joins TRBV5-8 to TRBJ1-3, with D tentatively TRBD1 (5 bases). This CDR3 has 16 amino acids. Per germline, CDR1 SGHTS and CDR2 YDEGEE. The V and J ends lost 4 bases and 4 bases respectively, with 18 bases between them. CDR3 sequence: CASSPSSGGSGNTIYF. The CDR3 region has the DNA TGTGCCAGCAGCCCATCATCGGGGGGGTCAGGAAACACCATATATTTT.

This chain connects TRBV9 to TRBJ1-2; D gene uncertain. The CDR3 is 12 residues long. V was shortened by 4 bases and J by 3 bases, with 7 bases between the two germline ends. Germline CDR1 SGDLS, CDR2 YYNGEE. CDR3 region: CASSLGDYGYTF. The CDR3 DNA sequence: TGTGCCAGCAGCCTCGGAGACTATGGCTACACCTTC.

The chain has TRBV4-3 and TRBJ2-3, with 8 nucleotides matching TRBD2. The CDR3 extends over 15 amino acids. The J segment lost 7 bases and the V segment lost 0 bases, leaving 6 bases of the junction unmatched. CDR1 is LGHNA and CDR2 is YSLEER in the germline V gene. Written as DNA, the CDR3 is TGCGCCAGCAGCCAAGAAGTAGCGGGGCTGAATACGCAGTATTTT. Protein sequence: CASSQEVAGLNTQYF.

The chain combines TRBV7-6 with TRBJ1-3; D is undetermined. The CDR3 runs 11 residues. Germline V gene sequence: CDR1 SGHVS, CDR2 FNYEAQ. Trimming removed 5 bases at V and 4 bases at J, with 3 bases between. The CDR3 here is CASSPGNTIYF. CDR3 nucleotide sequence: TGTGCCAGCAGCCCGGGAAACACCATATATTTT. The complete variable domain, with remaining parts taken from reference TRBV7-6 and TRBJ1-3, reads GAGVSQSPRYKVTKRGQDVALRCDPISGHVSLYWYRQALGQGPEFLTYFNYEAQQDKSGLPNDRFSAERPEGSISTLTIQRTEQRDSAMYRCASSPGNTIYFGEGSWLTVV.

V gene TRBV5-5 combines with J gene TRBJ2-7; no reliable D call. V shed 4 bases and J shed 4 bases, with 12 bases lying between them. The CDR3 is 13 residues long. Germline CDR1 reads SGHKS; CDR2 reads YYEKEE (reference sequence). CDR3 in DNA: TGTGCCAGCAGCCTGACATTTATTTACGAGCAGTACGTC. Translating gives CASSLTFIYEQYV.

This clone was found a few times. The genes are TRBV11-3 and TRBJ2-7; 7 bases match TRBD1. The junction had 14 bases not matched to a gene; V was cut back by 2 bases and J by 7 bases. The V gene's germline CDR1 is SGHNT and CDR2 YENEEA. The CDR3 length is 16 residues. The CDR3 spells CASSLSEGARKREQYV. The CDR3 DNA is TGTGCCAGCAGCTTAAGTGAGGGGGCGCGGAAACGGGAGCAGTACGTC.

This chain connects TRBV5-4 to TRBJ1-6; possible D gene TRBD1, 6 bases. The CDR3 spans 15 residues. Trimming took off 2 bases at V and 8 bases at J, with 14 bases between the two ends. Germline loops: CDR1 SGHNT, CDR2 YYREEE (reference sequence). For the CDR3, the DNA is TGTGCCAGCAGCTTAAGGGGGACCCCAGATTCACCCCTCCACTTT. This gives the protein CASSLRGTPDSPLHF.

The chain carries TRBV24-1 and TRBJ2-4; TRBD1 matches 11 bases. The V gene end was trimmed by 12 bases and the J gene end by 6 bases; junction bases not matched to a gene: 18. This CDR3 comprises 17 residues. Germline V gives CDR1 KGHDR, CDR2 SFDVKD. The CDR3 is CAPHRGQGALARNIQYF. CDR3 nucleotide sequence: TGTGCCCCTCACCGAGGACAGGGGGCTCTAGCGAGAAACATTCAGTACTTC.

The V and J genes are TRBV7-3 and TRBJ1-1; 8 bases are a match to TRBD1. The CDR3 totals 13 residues. CDR1 SGHTA and CDR2 FQGTGA come from the germline V gene. V dropped 5 bases and J dropped 3; count of bases not matched to a gene: 2. CDR3 amino acids: CASSPTGDTEAFF. In DNA form, the CDR3 reads TGTGCCAGCAGCCCGACAGGGGACACTGAAGCTTTCTTT.

The chain has TRBV28 and TRBJ1-3; the D is unclear. CDR1 MDHEN and CDR2 SYDVKM come from the germline V gene. CDR3 length equals 12 residues. V was pared by 6 bases and J by 8 bases, with 11 bases between. In nucleotides, the CDR3 is TGTGCCAGCAGATCCCCGGGATACACCATATATTTT. Translating gives CASRSPGYTIYF.

The chain carries TRBV7-3 and TRBJ2-3, with 11 positions matching TRBD2. The CDR3 contains 15 residues. CDR1 is SGHTA and CDR2 is FQGTGA in the germline V gene. Germline trimming cut 4 bases from V and 6 bases from J; bases unmatched to any gene: 6. DNA for the CDR3: TGTGCCAGCAGCTCCGCTAGCGGGGGGCCTGATACGCAGTATTTT. Its translation is CASSSASGGPDTQYF.

This chain links TRBV3-1 (or the pseudogene TRBV3-2) with TRBJ1-1, with D perhaps TRBD1 (6 bases). The CDR3 sequence is 18 residues long. V was clipped by 1 base and J by 4 bases, with 22 bases between them. The germline CDR1 and CDR2 sequences are LGHDT and YNNKEL (reference sequence). CDR3 nucleotides: TGTGCCAGCAGCCAAGTGGGCAGGGGAGGGAATTCTGGCACTGAAGCTTTCTTT. Its translation: CASSQVGRGGNSGTEAFF.